Here is one T cell receptor beta chain with its context. What it binds is unknown. The repertoire was sequenced with immunoSEQ multiplex PCR; TCRdb's copy has only in-frame clones and lacks some. Of 95,000 to 150,000 clones in the sample, about nine tenths are singletons; the top ten hold around 1.2%. This entry is derived from a study of T cell responses to AZD1222 COVID-19 vaccine. General study results and limits: Clonal diversity may have been underestimated, and the donors were mostly white British, with more females than males. At baseline, seropositivity was found in only a handful of AZD1222 recipients.

V lost 1 base, J lost 2 bases, and 5 bases stayed unmatched. The germline CDR1 and CDR2 sequences are MGHRA and YSYEKL. The CDR3 has 15 amino acids. The sequence derives from an adult in good health. The specimen was peripheral blood, collected on day 0 of AZD1222 vaccination. This chain connects TRBV4-1 to TRBJ2-7; TRBD1 aligns across 7 bases. The CDR3 bases are TGCGCCAGCAGCCAAGCCTCACAGGGGCCCTACGAGCAGTACTTC. Its translation: CASSQASQGPYEQYF.